This TCR beta chain stems from a study of CD8 T cells in ankylosing spondylitis. Findings and caveats of the study: In ankylosing spondylitis patients, matched synovial fluid reportedly showed significant enrichment of disease-linked clones.

Points on this clonotype: Its target is unknown.

Libraries for TCR beta were made by quantitative 5'-RACE with molecular barcodes. TCRdb ran MiXCR on the 5' RACE reads and lists one entry per CDR3 protein. This table has 350,000 to 400,000 distinct CDR3 sequences, 20% to 25% appearing once. CDR1 and CDR2 from the germline V gene are KGHSY and FQNENV. V trimming: 0 bases; J trimming: 4 bases; junction bases outside the gene matches: 6. The CDR3 totals 16 residues. The receptor was isolated from a male donor with ankylosing spondylitis or in good health (not recorded which). This sequence joins TRBV16 and TRBJ2-7; 10 nucleotides match TRBD1. The sequencing sample was made of blood, either unsorted or a sorted T cell fraction (not recorded which). CDR3: CASSQSRGTGAYEQYF. The DNA for the CDR3 is TGTGCCAGCAGCCAATCTCGGGGGACAGGGGCTTACGAGCAGTACTTC.